This is a list of T cell receptor beta chains from one sample in a study of T cell changes during pregnancy in multiple sclerosis. Clones were read by immunoSEQ multiplex PCR, and TCRdb kept only the in-frame ones, dropping some. The repertoire holds some 45,000 clones, with roughly nine tenths as singletons. The sequencing used CD4+ T cells from peripheral blood mononuclear cells, collected after pregnancy. The receptors derive from a female donor with multiple sclerosis, enrolled in a pregnancy study. CDR3s include the opening cysteine and the closing phenylalanine or tryptophan. A D gene is named only where the DNA matches it firmly. Rows give clone size only sometimes, using once, few, many, or a class for an expanded clone.

size | J | V | D | CDR3 | DNA
- | TRBJ2-2 | TRBV6-1 | - | CASSVRGYTGELFF | TGTGCCAGCAGTGTACGGGGATACACCGGGGAGCTGTTTTTT
- | TRBJ1-2 | TRBV5-1 | TRBD1 | CASSYSGQGASGYTF | TGCGCCAGCAGCTACTCGGGACAGGGGGCGTCTGGCTACACCTTC
- | TRBJ1-2 | TRBV5-1 | TRBD1 | CASSPITGGYYGYTF | TGCGCCAGCAGCCCAATCACAGGGGGCTACTATGGCTACACCTTC
- | TRBJ1-6 | TRBV5-1 | - | CASGVTGLPGDSPLHF | TGCGCCAGCGGCGTCACGGGTCTCCCCGGAGATTCACCCCTCCACTTT
few | TRBJ2-5 | TRBV7-3 | TRBD2 | CASSLRGGGEGTQYF | TGTGCCAGCAGCTTAAGAGGCGGGGGGGAAGGGACCCAGTACTTC
- | TRBJ2-7 | TRBV5-1 | - | CASSLSALSPFEQYF | TGCGCCAGCAGCTTGAGCGCCCTGAGCCCCTTCGAGCAGTACTTC
- | TRBJ2-6 | TRBV11-2 | - | CASSLQVSGANVLTF | TGTGCCAGCAGCTTACAGGTCTCTGGGGCCAACGTCCTGACTTTC
- | TRBJ1-6 | TRBV6-1 | TRBD1 | CASRYITGGRPLHF | TGTGCCAGCAGATATATCACAGGGGGCCGACCCCTCCACTTT
- | TRBJ1-2 | TRBV11-2 | TRBD1 | CASSPRTGVNYGYTF | TGTGCCAGCAGCCCCCGGACAGGGGTTAACTATGGCTACACCTTC
- | TRBJ1-6 | TRBV10-3 | TRBD1 | CAINSGGSYNSPLHF | TGTGCCATCAATTCAGGGGGCTCCTATAATTCACCCCTCCACTTT
- | TRBJ2-3 | TRBV10-1 | - | CASRKAGADTQYF | TGCGCCAGCAGGAAGGCAGGCGCGGATACGCAGTATTTT
- | TRBJ1-1 | TRBV30 | TRBD1 | CAWGQANTEAFF | TGTGCCTGGGGACAGGCGAACACTGAAGCTTTCTTT
- | TRBJ1-6 | TRBV5-1 | TRBD1 | CASSLTGEDSPLHF | TGCGCCAGCAGCTTGACAGGGGAGGATTCACCCCTCCACTTT
- | TRBJ2-5 | TRBV2 | TRBD2 | CASSEIAGSQETQYF | TGTGCCAGCAGTGAGATAGCGGGCTCACAAGAGACCCAGTACTTC
- | TRBJ1-5 | TRBV15 | - | CATRESSYSNQPQHF | TGTGCCACTCGGGAATCCAGTTATAGCAATCAGCCCCAGCATTTT
- | TRBJ2-1 | TRBV5-1 | TRBD2 | CASSPIRTSGDNEQFF | TGCGCCAGCAGCCCCATTAGGACTAGCGGGGACAATGAGCAGTTCTTC
- | TRBJ2-3 | TRBV4-1 | TRBD1 | CASSQGTGPDTDTQYF | TGCGCCAGCAGCCAGGGGACAGGACCCGACACAGATACGCAGTATTTT
- | TRBJ2-3 | TRBV4-1 | - | CASSQVGGGSTDTQYF | TGCGCCAGCAGCCAAGTTGGCGGGGGCAGCACAGATACGCAGTATTTT
- | TRBJ2-4 | TRBV6-6 | - | CASSPDRAKNIQYF | TGTGCCAGCAGCCCTGACAGAGCCAAAAACATTCAGTACTTC
- | TRBJ2-7 | TRBV7-8 | - | CASSPPLRESSYEQYF | TGTGCCAGCAGCCCCCCTCTGAGGGAGTCATCTTACGAGCAGTACTTC
- | TRBJ2-7 | TRBV2 | TRBD2 | CASSSRLAGDEQYF | TGTGCCAGCAGCTCTCGACTAGCGGGGGACGAGCAGTACTTC
- | TRBJ2-4 | TRBV30 | TRBD1 | CAWSSGQGFDKNIQYF | TGTGCCTGGAGTTCCGGACAGGGGTTCGACAAAAACATTCAGTACTTC
- | TRBJ1-1 | TRBV5-5 | TRBD1 | CASSFITTGAYTEAFF | TGTGCCAGCAGCTTTATAACCACAGGGGCGTACACTGAAGCTTTCTTT
few | TRBJ1-1 | TRBV7-9 | - | CASSSHGGVTEAFF | TGTGCCAGCAGCTCCCACGGGGGTGTAACTGAAGCTTTCTTT
- | TRBJ1-2 | TRBV7-9 | - | CASSPNGLRRGRGYTF | TGTGCCAGCAGTCCAAATGGGTTGAGGAGGGGCCGAGGCTACACCTTC
once | TRBJ2-3 | TRBV5-5 | - | CASSQQGVRTDTQYF | TGTGCCAGCAGCCAGCAGGGTGTGCGCACAGATACGCAGTATTTT
- | TRBJ2-6 | TRBV5-1 | - | CASSLGRGLGHSGANVLTF | TGCGCCAGCAGCTTGGGAAGGGGATTGGGCCACTCTGGGGCCAACGTCCTGACTTTC
- | TRBJ2-2 | TRBV28 | TRBD1 | CASRRSGTGGSGELFF | TGTGCCAGCAGGAGATCCGGGACAGGGGGCTCCGGGGAGCTGTTTTTT
- | TRBJ1-1 | TRBV5-4 | - | CASSPRPGDTTEAFF | TGTGCCAGCAGCCCTCGGCCCGGGGACACAACTGAAGCTTTCTTT
- | TRBJ1-4 | TRBV18 | TRBD1 | CASSPSGQGLKLFF | TGTGCCAGCTCACCATCAGGACAGGGATTGAAACTGTTTTTT
few | TRBJ1-5 | TRBV30 | TRBD1 | CAWSPGQWGQPQHF | TGTGCCTGGAGTCCGGGACAGTGGGGCCAGCCCCAGCATTTT
- | TRBJ2-1 | TRBV7-6 | - | CASSLELDEQFF | TGTGCCAGCAGCTTAGAACTCGATGAGCAGTTCTTC
- | TRBJ1-6 | TRBV28 | TRBD1 | CASSTGGPYNSPLHF | TGTGCCAGCAGTACAGGGGGCCCCTATAATTCACCCCTCCACTTT
- | TRBJ1-1 | TRBV7-9 | - | CASSLLRDSNTEAFF | TGTGCCAGCAGCCTACTCCGGGACTCAAACACTGAAGCTTTCTTT
- | TRBJ1-6 | TRBV4-1 | TRBD1 | CASSQLGTGHSPLHF | TGCGCCAGCAGCCAACTCGGGACAGGGCACTCACCCCTCCACTTT
- | TRBJ1-2 | TRBV29-1 | - | CSVAEAKFGYTF | TGCAGCGTTGCGGAGGCCAAGTTCGGCTACACCTTC
once | TRBJ2-3 | TRBV7-8 | TRBD2 | CASSPPPFLAGPDTQYF | TGTGCCAGCAGCCCTCCCCCTTTTCTAGCGGGGCCAGATACGCAGTATTTT
- | TRBJ1-1 | TRBV5-1 | - | CASSPAGLWLTEAFF | TGCGCCAGCAGCCCTGCTGGGCTTTGGCTGACTGAAGCTTTCTTT
- | TRBJ2-7 | TRBV11-2 | - | CASSLTPSGTYEQYF | TGTGCCAGCAGCTTAACGCCCTCGGGGACCTACGAGCAGTACTTC
- | TRBJ1-1 | TRBV28 | - | CASSSIETEAFF | TGTGCCAGCAGTTCGATAGAAACTGAAGCTTTCTTT
- | TRBJ1-3 | TRBV7-2 | - | CASSSPRIPGNTIYF | TGTGCCAGCAGCTCCCCCAGGATTCCAGGAAACACCATATATTTT
- | TRBJ1-1 | TRBV28 | - | CASSVVGIKAFF | TGTGCCAGCAGTGTGGTGGGCATCAAAGCTTTCTTT
- | TRBJ1-4 | TRBV28 | - | CASSPGGQTNEKLFF | TGTGCCAGCAGTCCGGGGGGGCAAACTAATGAAAAACTGTTTTTT
few | TRBJ1-3 | TRBV6-5 | - | CASSTGNTIYF | TGTGCCAGCTCCACTGGAAACACCATATATTTT
- | TRBJ1-5 | TRBV19 | TRBD1 | CASSIWGQLGNQPQHF | TGTGCCAGTAGTATTTGGGGACAGTTAGGCAATCAGCCCCAGCATTTT